The entry that follows covers one T cell receptor beta chain sequence. The data are from a study of blood T cells in healthy people across ages. Then a second PCR, running roughly 7 to 11 cycles, was carried out with a sample-barcoded 5' primer and a J-beta primer mix. TCRdb recomputed calls from the 5' RACE reads with MiXCR, one row per CDR3 protein. The sample lists 950,000 to 1,200,000 distinct CDR3 sequences, more than 30% occurring once. Sequenced input: blood. The clonotype originates from a man between 18 and 29 years old in good health.

CDR3 residues: CASSKEWAGVYNEQYF. CDR3 DNA sequence: TGTGCCAGCAGCAAAGAATGGGCGGGGGTTTACAATGAGCAGTACTTC. The V and J genes are TRBV21-1 and TRBJ2-5; the DNA was not used to check the table's D call, TRBD1. TRBV21-1 is an annotated pseudogene. The CDR3 is made up of 16 amino acids.